This TCR beta chain was identified during a study of blood T cell repertoires in COVID-19. Each participant's cohort was designated according to participant-reported clinical history. Trimming removed 3 bases from V and 12 bases from J; junction bases left unmatched: 8. This CDR3 has 13 residues. Germline CDR1 reads SNHLY; CDR2 reads FYNNEI. Generated by immunoSEQ multiplex PCR, the TCRdb table keeps only in-frame clones and is missing some. The data contain 300,000 to 400,000 clones, over 75% of them singletons. The chain uses TRBV2 and TRBJ1-1; 9 bases fit TRBD1. Sequenced: PBMCs or T cells enriched from blood (not recorded which). The TCR sequence derives from a woman aged 25 to 45 with acute COVID-19. CDR3 sequence (DNA): TGTGCCAGCAGTGACCACAGGGGGCGGTGGACTTTCTTT. It specifies CASSDHRGRWTFF. Full variable domain (rest looked up from reference TRBV2 and TRBJ1-1): EPEVTQTPSHQVTQMGQEVILRCVPISNHLYFYWYRQILGQKVEFLVSFYNNEISEKSEIFDDQFSVERPDGSNFTLKIRSTKLEDSAMYFCASSDHRGRWTFFGQGTRLTVV.